A selection of T cell receptor beta chains follows, all from one sample in a study of blood T cell repertoires in COVID-19. The protocol was immunoSEQ multiplex PCR, while the TCRdb copy is restricted to in-frame clones and leaves out a portion. The sample holds 55,000 or so clones, 80% to 90% seen once. The specimen sequenced was peripheral blood. The receptor set was obtained from a woman aged 55-75 years with COVID-19, enrolled during active disease. Both conserved end residues are part of each CDR3. The D gene is left open where the match is weak. Clone sizes are given selectively: once, few, many, or a class where the clone is expanded.

J,size,V,D,DNA,CDR3
TRBJ2-2,NA,TRBV7-3,TRBD1,TGTGCCAGCAGCCGAGACGTACAGGGGGTCACCGGGGAGCTGTTTTTT,CASSRDVQGVTGELFF
TRBJ1-6,once,TRBV4-1,NA,TGCGCCAGCAGCCAAGATGTGGGGGCAAGGGGATCACCCCTCCACTTT,CASSQDVGARGSPLHF
TRBJ1-2,NA,TRBV29-1,TRBD1,TGCAGCGTCAACAGGGGGCTAAGGGGCTACACCTTC,CSVNRGLRGYTF
TRBJ1-6,NA,TRBV2,NA,TGTGCCAGCAAGAAGACAGGAAGTTCACCCCTCCACTTT,CASKKTGSSPLHF
TRBJ2-2,NA,TRBV6-2/TRBV6-3,TRBD2,TGTGCCAGCAGTTTAGATAGCGGGAGGGCCTTTGGGGAGCTGTTTTTT,CASSLDSGRAFGELFF
TRBJ1-5,NA,TRBV19,NA,TGTGCCAGTAGTAAGGGGACACCCCGGGCGAGCAATCAGCCCCAGCATTTT,CASSKGTPRASNQPQHF
TRBJ2-1,NA,TRBV13,TRBD2,TGTGCCAGCAGCCCGCTGGGACTAGCGGACTACAATGAGCAGTTCTTC,CASSPLGLADYNEQFF
TRBJ2-1,NA,TRBV19,TRBD1,TGTGCCAGTAGTAGGGGACAGGTCCTCGGGCACAATGAGCAGTTCTTC,CASSRGQVLGHNEQFF
TRBJ2-3,NA,TRBV4-1,NA,TGCGCCAGCAGACGCGAGGACACTACAGATACGCAGTATTTT,CASRREDTTDTQYF
TRBJ2-7,few,TRBV4-1,NA,TGCGCCAGCAGCACCGGGACAAAAAACGAGCAGTACTTC,CASSTGTKNEQYF
TRBJ2-7,NA,TRBV5-5,NA,TGTGCCAGCAGCTTAGGACAGATCTCCTACGAGCAGTACTTC,CASSLGQISYEQYF
TRBJ2-5,NA,TRBV28,NA,TGTGCCAGCAGTTTCCCCCTGACTACCTCGGGGACCCAGTACTTC,CASSFPLTTSGTQYF
TRBJ2-5,NA,TRBV24-1,TRBD2,TGTGCCACCCCCGGGACTAGCGAGAAAGAGACCCAGTACTTC,CATPGTSEKETQYF
TRBJ2-2,NA,TRBV6-5,TRBD2,TGTGCCAGCAGTTCCCCTAGCGGGAGGTACACCGGGGAGCTGTTTTTT,CASSSPSGRYTGELFF
TRBJ1-6,NA,TRBV28,NA,TGTGCCAGCAGTTTAGCCGGGACAATTAATTCACCCCTCCACTTT,CASSLAGTINSPLHF
TRBJ2-4,NA,TRBV28,TRBD2,TGTGCCAGCAGGAGTAGCGGGAGGTTGGTGGACATTCAGTACTTC,CASRSSGRLVDIQYF
TRBJ2-1,NA,TRBV7-8,TRBD2,TGTGCCAGCAGCGGAAGCGGGAGAAGTGGTGAGCAGTTCTTC,CASSGSGRSGEQFF
TRBJ1-1,NA,TRBV28,NA,TGTGCCACGACATCTGGGCTGAAGGCAGCTTTCTTT,CATTSGLKAAFF
TRBJ2-4,NA,TRBV9,TRBD2,TGTGCCAGCAGCCTCGGGACTAGCGGGGGGTTAGCCAAAAACATTCAGTACTTC,CASSLGTSGGLAKNIQYF
TRBJ2-2,NA,TRBV7-9,NA,TGTGCCAGCAGGGGCGGACAGCCGAACACCGGGGAGCTGTTTTTT,CASRGGQPNTGELFF
TRBJ2-7,NA,TRBV18,NA,TGTGCCAGCTCTATGACAGGACTTCCATTTTACGAGCAGTACTTC,CASSMTGLPFYEQYF
TRBJ2-1,NA,TRBV24-1,TRBD2,TGTGCCACCACCTCGACTAGCGGGAGGGCTACTGAGCAGTTCTTC,CATTSTSGRATEQFF
TRBJ2-1,NA,TRBV5-8,TRBD2,TGTGCCAGCAGATTAAAGGGACTAGCGGGAGGTGCTGAGCAGTTCTTC,CASRLKGLAGGAEQFF
TRBJ2-7,few,TRBV5-1,NA,TGCGCCAGCAGCCTACCACCCTTTGGCGAGCAGTACTTC,CASSLPPFGEQYF
TRBJ2-3,NA,TRBV19,NA,TGTGCCAGTGACTACGGCGGGATGACAGATACGCAGTATTTT,CASDYGGMTDTQYF
TRBJ2-5,NA,TRBV15,NA,TGTGCCACCAGCAGGTGGACGGGAAGGGAGACCCAGTACTTC,CATSRWTGRETQYF
TRBJ2-1,NA,TRBV7-2,TRBD1,TGTGCCAGCAGCCTAGGACAGGGTTTCTACAATGAGCAGTTCTTC,CASSLGQGFYNEQFF
TRBJ2-1,NA,TRBV7-8,NA,TGTGCCAGCAGCTTAGGGTCCGCAGGGATCTACAATGAGCAGTTCTTC,CASSLGSAGIYNEQFF
TRBJ1-1,few,TRBV28,NA,TGTGCCAGCAGTTTAGTAACGGTGAACACTGAAGCTTTCTTT,CASSLVTVNTEAFF
TRBJ1-1,NA,TRBV11-2,NA,TGTGCCAGCAGTTACACGCGGCGAAACACTGAAGCTTTCTTT,CASSYTRRNTEAFF
TRBJ1-5,NA,TRBV12-3/TRBV12-4,TRBD1,TGTGCCAGCAGACGGACAGGGACTCAGCCCCAGCATTTT,CASRRTGTQPQHF
TRBJ2-3,NA,TRBV11-3,TRBD2,TGTGCCAGCAGCCATCGGACTAGCGGGAGTATAGATACGCAGTATTTT,CASSHRTSGSIDTQYF
TRBJ2-7,once,TRBV28,TRBD1,TGTGCCAGCGGAACCAACAGGGGCCCCCACGAGCAGTACTTC,CASGTNRGPHEQYF
TRBJ1-2,NA,TRBV6-5,NA,TGTGCCAGCACCCTAACGGTAGCAGCTTCCTATGGCTACACCTTC,CASTLTVAASYGYTF
TRBJ1-5,NA,TRBV28,TRBD1,TGTGCCAGCAGAGGAACGACAGGGGTTTTTCAGCCCCAGCATTTT,CASRGTTGVFQPQHF
TRBJ2-2,NA,TRBV6-1,NA,TGTGCCAGCAGTGAAGCGAGGGTCACCGGGGAGCTGTTTTTT,CASSEARVTGELFF
TRBJ1-2,NA,TRBV6-5,TRBD1,TGTGCCAGCACCCGACAGGGCCCTGATGGCTACACCTTC,CASTRQGPDGYTF
TRBJ1-2,NA,TRBV28,TRBD1,TGTGCCAGCAGCCTCCCCCAGGGGACAGGACTCTATGGCTACACCTTC,CASSLPQGTGLYGYTF
TRBJ1-2,NA,TRBV9,NA,TGTGCCAGCAGCGTAGGGTTAGTGTCGGGCTACACCTTC,CASSVGLVSGYTF
TRBJ2-4,NA,TRBV5-4,TRBD2,TGTGCCAGCAGCGTTAGCGGGAGTAGAGACATTCAGTACTTC,CASSVSGSRDIQYF
TRBJ2-3,NA,TRBV15,NA,TGTGCCACCAGCAGAGATCAGGCGGGAGATACGCAGTATTTT,CATSRDQAGDTQYF
TRBJ1-6,NA,TRBV28,NA,TGTGCCAGCAGCCCGATGGGGGGGGTGGATTCACCCCTCCACTTT,CASSPMGGVDSPLHF
TRBJ2-1,NA,TRBV5-6,NA,TGTGCCAGCAGCTTGCCGGGAACAGCGGGTGAGCAGTTCTTC,CASSLPGTAGEQFF
TRBJ1-2,NA,TRBV6-5,TRBD1,TGTGCCAGCAGTTACTCTGGGACAGGAGGGATTCGTGGCTACACCTTC,CASSYSGTGGIRGYTF
TRBJ1-1,once,TRBV19,NA,TGTGCCAGTAGTATACGAGGAGAGAACACTGAAGCTTTCTTT,CASSIRGENTEAFF
TRBJ2-7,NA,TRBV15,NA,TGTGCCACCAGCAAACAACAGGGTCCCTACGAGCAGTACTTC,CATSKQQGPYEQYF
TRBJ2-3,NA,TRBV11-3,NA,TGTGCCAGCAGCCCGCGGGGAAACACAGATACGCAGTATTTT,CASSPRGNTDTQYF
TRBJ2-3,NA,TRBV6-1,NA,TGTGCCAGCAGTGAGTGGGCCGAAACAGATACGCAGTATTTT,CASSEWAETDTQYF
TRBJ2-3,NA,TRBV28,NA,TGTGCCAGCAGTAAATTCAGACAGCCTAGCACAGATACGCAGTATTTT,CASSKFRQPSTDTQYF
TRBJ1-5,once,TRBV27,TRBD1,TGTGCCAGCAGTTCTGATAGACAGGGAAATCAGCCCCAGCATTTT,CASSSDRQGNQPQHF
TRBJ1-4,NA,TRBV6-5,TRBD1,TGTGCCAGCAGGTCTTCAGGGGGAGGTGAAAAACTGTTTTTT,CASRSSGGGEKLFF
TRBJ2-7,NA,TRBV4-2,NA,TGTGCCAGCAGCCAAGAATTCGGCGGGCAGACCTACGAGCAGTACTTC,CASSQEFGGQTYEQYF
TRBJ2-3,NA,TRBV3-1/TRBV3-2,NA,TGTGCCAGCAGCCAAGATTCTGGGACTTCTAGCACAGATACGCAGTATTTT,CASSQDSGTSSTDTQYF
TRBJ1-3,NA,TRBV3-1/TRBV3-2,NA,TGTGCCAGCAGCCCGGACAGCTCTGGAAACACCATATATTTT,CASSPDSSGNTIYF
TRBJ1-2,NA,TRBV7-9,NA,TGTGCCAGCAGTTCAGGGTCTGACTATGGCTACACCTTC,CASSSGSDYGYTF
TRBJ2-7,NA,TRBV6-6,NA,TGTGCCAGCAGGCTGGGCAGGGCCTCCTACGAGCAGTACTTC,CASRLGRASYEQYF